This paragraph reports one TCR beta chain. Antigen: not known. The time point denotes: 2014-2015 season, pre-vaccination. Adults received seasonal inactivated influenza vaccine, with sorted blood CD4 subsets sequenced before and after. The data were obtained in a study of follicular helper T cells after annual influenza vaccination. The wider study: Some donors were sampled over the 2013-2014, 2014-2015 and 2015-2016 vaccinations. Notes on the study in general: ICOS+CD38+ cTfh clonality tracked population frequency, and its change tracked circulating plasmablast change.

V was clipped by 1 base and J by 2 bases, with 6 bases between them. This CDR3 spans 14 amino acids. The germline V gene has CDR1 SGHNT and CDR2 YENEEA. The table came from immunoSEQ multiplex PCR; TCRdb's copy has only in-frame clones and leaves some out. The sample comprises 7,000 to 9,000 clones, around four fifths of which are singletons, and approximately 3% rests with the top ten. The TCR sequence derives from an adult who received the influenza vaccine. J is TRBJ1-3 and V is TRBV11-3; no clear D gene. Sequencing was performed on CXCR5+ CD38- circulating T follicular helper cells from blood, taken on the day of influenza vaccination. As for subset: circulating Tfh, non-naive CD4+CXCR5+PD-1+ (ICOS+CD38+ or ICOS-CD38-). Here the CDR3 DNA reads TGTGCCAGCAGCTTAGGCGACCCTGGAAACACCATATATTTT. Translating gives CASSLGDPGNTIYF.